A selection of T cell receptor beta chains follows, all from one sample in a study of blood T cell repertoires in COVID-19. Clones were read by immunoSEQ multiplex PCR, and TCRdb kept only the in-frame ones, dropping some. Altogether 150,000 to 200,000 clones are present, approximately 86% being singletons, with the ten largest covering about 6.5%. Sequencing was done on a sample of peripheral blood. Receptors were obtained from an elderly woman in a cohort sampled during active or convalescent COVID-19. Each CDR3 is given with its conserved first and last residue. Fields, in order: CDR3 protein, CDR3 DNA, D gene, CDR3 length, clone size, J gene, V gene. D genes are given only for firm matches. Some rows mark clone size as missing; the rest say once, few, many or name a class of expanded clone.

CASSYSLGTLSYNEQFF	TGTGCCAGCAGTTACTCTCTTGGGACACTATCCTACAATGAGCAGTTCTTC	NA	17	NA	TRBJ2-1	TRBV6-2/TRBV6-3
CASSIGVNTEAFF	TGTGCCAGTAGTATAGGAGTGAACACTGAAGCTTTCTTT	NA	13	NA	TRBJ1-1	TRBV19
CASSLFFGNRDRDVTGELFF	TGTGCCAGCAGCTTATTCTTTGGAAACCGGGACAGAGACGTCACCGGGGAGCTGTTTTTT	TRBD1	20	NA	TRBJ2-2	TRBV11-3
CASSLGLAGAYEQFF	TGCGCCAGCAGCTTGGGGCTAGCGGGAGCGTATGAGCAGTTCTTC	TRBD2	15	few	TRBJ2-1	TRBV5-1
CASSENTAGGRETQYF	TGTGCCAGCAGTGAAAATACAGCGGGGGGGCGCGAGACCCAGTACTTC	TRBD2	16	NA	TRBJ2-5	TRBV6-1
CASSHGQGNSPLHF	TGTGCCAGCAGCCACGGACAGGGAAATTCACCCCTCCACTTT	TRBD1	14	NA	TRBJ1-6	TRBV3-1/TRBV3-2
CASSDSQLYSYNEQFF	TGTGCCAGCAGTGACTCCCAGTTATACTCCTACAATGAGCAGTTCTTC	NA	16	NA	TRBJ2-1	TRBV6-4
CSVLTGSNYGYTF	TGCAGCGTGCTAACCGGTTCTAACTATGGCTACACCTTC	NA	13	once	TRBJ1-2	TRBV29-1
CATSDFDRGYGYTF	TGTGCCACCAGTGATTTCGACAGGGGCTATGGCTACACCTTC	TRBD1	14	NA	TRBJ1-2	TRBV24-1
CASTPTGYVGELFF	TGTGCCAGCACCCCAACAGGGTATGTCGGGGAGCTGTTTTTT	NA	14	NA	TRBJ2-2	TRBV25-1
CASSPSGQQPQHF	TGCGCCAGCAGCCCCAGTGGTCAGCAGCCCCAGCATTTT	NA	13	NA	TRBJ1-5	TRBV5-1
CASSLAVRGVYGYTF	TGTGCCAGCAGCTTAGCGGTCAGGGGGGTCTATGGCTACACCTTC	TRBD1	15	medium-sized	TRBJ1-2	TRBV13
CAWSVGQGSSPLHF	TGTGCCTGGAGTGTAGGACAGGGGTCGTCACCCCTCCACTTT	TRBD1	14	NA	TRBJ1-6	TRBV30
CASSQRREGTEAFF	TGTGCCAGCAGCCAACGCAGGGAAGGAACTGAAGCTTTCTTT	NA	14	NA	TRBJ1-1	TRBV3-1/TRBV3-2
CATSRVLTKEKLFF	TGTGCCACCAGCAGAGTTCTGACCAAGGAGAAACTGTTTTTT	NA	14	NA	TRBJ1-4	TRBV15
CASRPHSGSTDTQYF	TGCGCCAGCAGACCTCATAGCGGGAGCACAGATACGCAGTATTTT	TRBD2	15	NA	TRBJ2-3	TRBV5-1
CASSLGGGVFSGNTIYF	TGTGCCAGCAGCTTGGGAGGGGGCGTATTTTCAGGAAACACCATATATTTT	TRBD1	17	NA	TRBJ1-3	TRBV5-4
CASSPGFVWDTQYF	TGTGCCAGTAGCCCAGGGTTTGTTTGGGATACGCAGTATTTT	NA	14	NA	TRBJ2-3	TRBV19
CASSLRGGETQYF	TGTGCCAGCAGCTTAAGGGGGGGCGAGACCCAGTACTTC	NA	13	NA	TRBJ2-5	TRBV11-2
CASSLSLAGSRETQYF	TGTGCCAGCAGTTTATCACTAGCGGGGAGTCGGGAGACCCAGTACTTC	TRBD2	16	NA	TRBJ2-5	TRBV28
CASSTGTGLGLNTEAFF	TGTGCCAGTAGTACCGGGACAGGGCTAGGGTTGAACACTGAAGCTTTCTTT	TRBD1	17	NA	TRBJ1-1	TRBV19
CAWSNPVSASGNTIYF	TGTGCCTGGAGTAACCCTGTAAGTGCGAGTGGAAACACCATATATTTT	NA	16	NA	TRBJ1-3	TRBV30
CASSVGREKADTQYF	TGTGCCAGCAGCGTAGGGCGGGAGAAGGCAGATACGCAGTATTTT	TRBD2	15	NA	TRBJ2-3	TRBV9
CASSFGRVTDEQFF	TGTGCCAGTAGTTTCGGCAGGGTTACGGATGAGCAGTTCTTC	NA	14	NA	TRBJ2-1	TRBV19
CASGRDMLSGYTF	TGTGCTAGTGGAAGGGACATGTTAAGTGGCTACACCTTC	NA	13	few	TRBJ1-2	TRBV12-5
CASSFQSGNQPQHF	TGTGCCAGCAGCTTTCAGTCCGGCAATCAGCCCCAGCATTTT	NA	14	NA	TRBJ1-5	TRBV7-8
CASSTPGLAGEQFF	TGTGCCAGCAGTACCCCGGGACTAGCGGGAGAGCAGTTCTTC	TRBD2	14	NA	TRBJ2-1	TRBV27
CASSRGATEAFF	TGTGCCAGCAGCCGGGGGGCCACTGAAGCTTTCTTT	NA	12	NA	TRBJ1-1	TRBV11-2
CASSVNRDSYSNQPQHF	TGTGCCAGTAGTGTGAACCGGGACAGTTATAGCAATCAGCCCCAGCATTTT	TRBD1	17	NA	TRBJ1-5	TRBV19
CASSVEGDTEAFF	TGTGCCAGCAGCGTAGAAGGAGACACTGAAGCTTTCTTT	NA	13	NA	TRBJ1-1	TRBV9
CASSGPFGYDTSNYGYTF	TGTGCCAGTAGTGGGCCTTTCGGCTACGATACTTCTAACTATGGCTACACCTTC	NA	18	NA	TRBJ1-2	TRBV19
CAISGQGASGYTF	TGTGCCATCAGTGGCCAGGGGGCCAGTGGCTACACCTTC	TRBD1	13	NA	TRBJ1-2	TRBV10-3
CASRRVENNEQFF	TGTGCCAGCAGGAGGGTAGAGAACAATGAGCAGTTCTTC	NA	13	NA	TRBJ2-1	TRBV9
CASSYPTSGQPYGYTF	TGTGCCAGCAGTTACCCTACTTCAGGACAGCCCTATGGCTACACCTTC	NA	16	NA	TRBJ1-2	TRBV6-2/TRBV6-3
CASSVSYYNEQFF	TGTGCCAGCAGCGTCTCCTATTACAATGAGCAGTTCTTC	NA	13	NA	TRBJ2-1	TRBV9
CASSSPDAFNEQFF	TGTGCCAGCAGTTCCCCCGATGCGTTTAATGAGCAGTTCTTC	NA	14	once	TRBJ2-1	TRBV6-5
CASTSGDSPLHF	TGTGCCAGCACTTCCGGGGATTCACCCCTCCACTTT	NA	12	NA	TRBJ1-6	TRBV6-5
CSVAGQGNTEAFF	TGCAGCGTTGCCGGACAGGGGAACACTGAAGCTTTCTTT	TRBD1	13	NA	TRBJ1-1	TRBV29-1
CATSGAPRQSQETQYF	TGTGCCACCAGTGGGGCCCCTCGACAGAGCCAAGAGACCCAGTACTTC	NA	16	NA	TRBJ2-5	TRBV24-1
CASSLVSGGTNEQFF	TGTGCCAGCAGCTTAGTTAGCGGGGGGACCAATGAGCAGTTCTTC	TRBD2	15	NA	TRBJ2-1	TRBV11-3
CASSPTGNYGYTF	TGTGCCAGCAGCCCCACAGGGAACTATGGCTACACCTTC	NA	13	NA	TRBJ1-2	TRBV7-6
CASSYDRNNEQFF	TGTGCCAGCAGTTATGACAGGAACAATGAGCAGTTCTTC	NA	13	NA	TRBJ2-1	TRBV6-5
CASSLVTGGGEKLFF	TGTGCCAGCAGTTTAGTGACAGGGGGTGGCGAAAAACTGTTTTTT	TRBD1	15	NA	TRBJ1-4	TRBV28
CASSQVGRGLEAFF	TGCGCCAGCAGCCAAGTCGGCAGGGGCCTTGAAGCTTTCTTT	NA	14	once	TRBJ1-1	TRBV4-1
CASSWWDFLGQSATEAFF	TGTGCCAGCAGTTGGTGGGATTTCCTGGGACAGTCAGCCACTGAAGCTTTCTTT	TRBD1	18	once	TRBJ1-1	TRBV28
CASSPLDRLGPQHF	TGTGCCAGCAGTCCCCTGGACAGATTGGGTCCCCAGCATTTT	NA	14	NA	TRBJ1-5	TRBV28